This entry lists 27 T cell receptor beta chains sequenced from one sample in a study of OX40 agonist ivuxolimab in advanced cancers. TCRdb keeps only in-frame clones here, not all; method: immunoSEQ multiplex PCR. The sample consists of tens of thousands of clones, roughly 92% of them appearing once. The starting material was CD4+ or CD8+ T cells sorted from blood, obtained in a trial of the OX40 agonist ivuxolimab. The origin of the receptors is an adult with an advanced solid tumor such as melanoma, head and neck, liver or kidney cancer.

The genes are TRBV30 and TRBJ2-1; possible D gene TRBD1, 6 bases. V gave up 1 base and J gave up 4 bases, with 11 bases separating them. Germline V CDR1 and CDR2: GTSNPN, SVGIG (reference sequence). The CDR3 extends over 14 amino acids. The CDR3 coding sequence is TGTGCCTGGAGTGCAGGGGCAGGATACAATGAGCAGTTCTTC. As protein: CAWSAGAGYNEQFF.

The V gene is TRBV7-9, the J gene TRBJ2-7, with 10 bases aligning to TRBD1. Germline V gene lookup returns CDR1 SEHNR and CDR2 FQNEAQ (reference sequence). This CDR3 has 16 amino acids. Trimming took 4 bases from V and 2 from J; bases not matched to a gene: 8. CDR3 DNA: TGTGCCAGCAGCTCTCCGGGACAGGGGAAGACCTACGAGCAGTACTTC. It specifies CASSSPGQGKTYEQYF.

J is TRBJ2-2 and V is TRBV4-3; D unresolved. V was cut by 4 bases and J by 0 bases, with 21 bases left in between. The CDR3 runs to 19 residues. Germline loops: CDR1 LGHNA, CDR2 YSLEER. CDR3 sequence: CASSPESLGSIANTGELFF. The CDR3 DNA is TGCGCCAGCAGCCCCGAATCTCTAGGGTCCATCGCGAACACCGGGGAGCTGTTTTTT.

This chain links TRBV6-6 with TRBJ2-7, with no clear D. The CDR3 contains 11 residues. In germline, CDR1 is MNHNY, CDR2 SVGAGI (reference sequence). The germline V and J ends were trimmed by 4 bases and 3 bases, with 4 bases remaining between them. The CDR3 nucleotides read TGTGCCAGCAGTTCTAACTACGAGCAGTACTTC. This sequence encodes CASSSNYEQYF.

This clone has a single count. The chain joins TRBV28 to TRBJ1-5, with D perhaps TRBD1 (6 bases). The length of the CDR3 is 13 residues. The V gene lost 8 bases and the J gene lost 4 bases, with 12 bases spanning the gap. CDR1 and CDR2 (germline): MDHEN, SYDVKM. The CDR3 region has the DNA TGTGCCAGCGGATCAGGGGCAAATCAGCCCCAGCATTTT. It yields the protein CASGSGANQPQHF.

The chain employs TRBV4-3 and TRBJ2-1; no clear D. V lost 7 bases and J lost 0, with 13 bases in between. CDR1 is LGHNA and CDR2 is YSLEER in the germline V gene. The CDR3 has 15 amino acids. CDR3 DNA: TGCGCCAGCACCCCCTCCCAGAGCTCCTACAATGAGCAGTTCTTC. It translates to CASTPSQSSYNEQFF.

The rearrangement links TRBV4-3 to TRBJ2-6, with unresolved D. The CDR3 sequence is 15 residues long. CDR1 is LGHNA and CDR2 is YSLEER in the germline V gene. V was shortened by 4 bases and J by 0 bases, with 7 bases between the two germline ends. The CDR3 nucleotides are TGCGCCAGCAGCCCGCCGACCTCTGGGGCCAACGTCCTGACTTTC. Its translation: CASSPPTSGANVLTF.

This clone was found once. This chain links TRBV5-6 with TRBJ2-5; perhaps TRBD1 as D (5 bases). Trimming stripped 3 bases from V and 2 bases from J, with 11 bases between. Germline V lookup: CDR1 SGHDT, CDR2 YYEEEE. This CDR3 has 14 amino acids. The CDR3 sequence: CASSYQTGQETQYF. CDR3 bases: TGTGCCAGCAGCTACCAAACAGGACAAGAGACCCAGTACTTC. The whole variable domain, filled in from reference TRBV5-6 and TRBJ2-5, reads DAGVTQSPTHLIKTRGQQVTLRCSPKSGHDTVSWYQQALGQGPQFIFQYYEEEERQRGNFPDRFSGHQFPNYSSELNVNALLLGDSALYLCASSYQTGQETQYFGPGTRLLVL.

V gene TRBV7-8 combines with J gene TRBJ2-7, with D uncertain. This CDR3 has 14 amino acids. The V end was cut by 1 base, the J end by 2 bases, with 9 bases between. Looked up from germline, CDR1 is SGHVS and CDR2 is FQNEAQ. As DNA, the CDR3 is TGTGCCAGCAGCTTAGGGCGTACAACCTACGAGCAGTACTTC. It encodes CASSLGRTTYEQYF.

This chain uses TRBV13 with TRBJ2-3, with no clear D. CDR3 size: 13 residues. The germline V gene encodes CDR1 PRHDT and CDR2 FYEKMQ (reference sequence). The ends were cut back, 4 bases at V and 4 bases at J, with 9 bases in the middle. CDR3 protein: CASSSYGPDTQYF. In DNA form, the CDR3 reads TGTGCCAGCAGCTCCTACGGGCCAGATACGCAGTATTTT.

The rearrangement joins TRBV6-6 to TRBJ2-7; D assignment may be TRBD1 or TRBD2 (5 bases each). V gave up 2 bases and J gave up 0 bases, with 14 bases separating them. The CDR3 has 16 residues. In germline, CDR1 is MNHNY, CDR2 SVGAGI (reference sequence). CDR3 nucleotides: TGTGCCAGCAGTTACAGGGGACGGATTTACTCCTACGAGCAGTACTTC. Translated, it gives CASSYRGRIYSYEQYF.

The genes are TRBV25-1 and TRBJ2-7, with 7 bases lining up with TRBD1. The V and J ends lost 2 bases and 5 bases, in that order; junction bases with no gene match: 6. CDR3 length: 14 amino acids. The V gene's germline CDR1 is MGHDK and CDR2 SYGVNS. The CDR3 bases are TGTGCCAGCAGTGAAGACAGGGAACTCGACGAGCAGTACTTC. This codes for CASSEDRELDEQYF.

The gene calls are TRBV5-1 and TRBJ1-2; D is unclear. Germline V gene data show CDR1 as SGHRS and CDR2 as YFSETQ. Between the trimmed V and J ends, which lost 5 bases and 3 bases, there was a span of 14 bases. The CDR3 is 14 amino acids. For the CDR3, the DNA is TGCGCCAGCAGACTTGACACGGGAGACTATGGCTACACCTTC. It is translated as CASRLDTGDYGYTF.

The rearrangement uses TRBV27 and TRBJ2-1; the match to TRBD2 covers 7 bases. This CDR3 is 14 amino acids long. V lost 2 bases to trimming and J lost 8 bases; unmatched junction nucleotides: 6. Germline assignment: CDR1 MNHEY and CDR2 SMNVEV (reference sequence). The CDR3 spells CASSLGRGSYEQFF. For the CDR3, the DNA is TGTGCCAGCAGTTTAGGTCGCGGGAGCTATGAGCAGTTCTTC.

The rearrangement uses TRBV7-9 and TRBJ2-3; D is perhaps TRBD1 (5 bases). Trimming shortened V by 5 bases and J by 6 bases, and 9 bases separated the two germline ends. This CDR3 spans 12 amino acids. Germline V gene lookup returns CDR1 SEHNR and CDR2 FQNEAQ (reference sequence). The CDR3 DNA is TGTGCCAGCAGCGAAGGGGCGGATACGCAGTATTTT. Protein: CASSEGADTQYF.

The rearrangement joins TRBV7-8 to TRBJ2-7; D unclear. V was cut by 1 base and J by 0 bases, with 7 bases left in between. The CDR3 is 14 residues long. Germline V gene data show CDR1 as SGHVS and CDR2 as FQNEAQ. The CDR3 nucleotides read TGTGCCAGCAGCTTAGGGGGATTCTCCTACGAGCAGTACTTC. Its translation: CASSLGGFSYEQYF.

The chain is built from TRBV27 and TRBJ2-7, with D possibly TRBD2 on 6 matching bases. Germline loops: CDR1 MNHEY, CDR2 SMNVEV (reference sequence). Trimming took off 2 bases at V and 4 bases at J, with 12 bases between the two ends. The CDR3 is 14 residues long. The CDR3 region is CASSLGAGLYEQYF. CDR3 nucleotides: TGTGCCAGCAGTTTAGGGGCGGGGCTATACGAGCAGTACTTC.

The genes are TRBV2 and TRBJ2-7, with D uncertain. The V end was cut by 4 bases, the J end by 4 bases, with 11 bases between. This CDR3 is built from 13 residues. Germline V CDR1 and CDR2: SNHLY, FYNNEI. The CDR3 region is CASSGKEGYEQYF. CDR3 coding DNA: TGTGCCAGCAGTGGTAAGGAAGGGTACGAGCAGTACTTC.

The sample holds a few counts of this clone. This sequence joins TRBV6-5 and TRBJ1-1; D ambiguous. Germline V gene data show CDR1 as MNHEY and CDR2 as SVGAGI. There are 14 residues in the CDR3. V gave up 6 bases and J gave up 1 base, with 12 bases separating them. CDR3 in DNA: TGTGCCAGCAGCCTGGGCGGCTGGAACACTGAAGCTTTCTTT. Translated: CASSLGGWNTEAFF.

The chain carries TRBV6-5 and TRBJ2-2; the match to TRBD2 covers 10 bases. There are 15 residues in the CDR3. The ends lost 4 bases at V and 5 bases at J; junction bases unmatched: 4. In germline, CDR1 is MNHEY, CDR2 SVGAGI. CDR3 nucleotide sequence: TGTGCCAGCAGTTTGCTAGCGGGAGAAACCGGGGAGCTGTTTTTT. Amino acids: CASSLLAGETGELFF.

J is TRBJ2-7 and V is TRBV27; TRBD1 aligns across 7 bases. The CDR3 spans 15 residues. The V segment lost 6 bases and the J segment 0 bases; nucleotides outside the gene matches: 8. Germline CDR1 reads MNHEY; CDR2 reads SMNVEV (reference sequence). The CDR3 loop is CASSFDRDSSYEQYF. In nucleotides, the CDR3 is TGTGCCAGCAGCTTCGACCGGGACAGCTCCTACGAGCAGTACTTC.

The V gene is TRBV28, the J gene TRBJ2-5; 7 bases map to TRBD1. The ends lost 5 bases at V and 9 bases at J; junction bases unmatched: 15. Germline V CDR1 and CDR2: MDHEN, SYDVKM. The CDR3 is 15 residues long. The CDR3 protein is CASSLLQGLFGAQYF. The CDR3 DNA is TGTGCCAGCAGTCTACTACAGGGGCTGTTTGGGGCCCAGTACTTC.

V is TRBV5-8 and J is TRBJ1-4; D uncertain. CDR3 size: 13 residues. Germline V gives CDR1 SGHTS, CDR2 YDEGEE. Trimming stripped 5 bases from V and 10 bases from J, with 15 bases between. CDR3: CASRAAPAAKLFF. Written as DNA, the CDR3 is TGTGCCAGCAGAGCCGCTCCGGCCGCAAAACTGTTTTTT.

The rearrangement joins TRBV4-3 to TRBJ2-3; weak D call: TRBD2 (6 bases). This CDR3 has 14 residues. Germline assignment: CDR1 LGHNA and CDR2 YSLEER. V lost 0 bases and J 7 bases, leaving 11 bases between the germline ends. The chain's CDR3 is CASSQEGLSYTQYF. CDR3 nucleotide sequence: TGCGCCAGCAGCCAAGAAGGACTATCATATACGCAGTATTTT.

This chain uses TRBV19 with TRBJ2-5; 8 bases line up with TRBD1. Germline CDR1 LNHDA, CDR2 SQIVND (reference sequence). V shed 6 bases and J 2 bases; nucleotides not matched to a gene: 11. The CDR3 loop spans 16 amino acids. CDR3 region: CASSRWVTGDQETQYF. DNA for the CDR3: TGTGCCAGTAGCCGATGGGTGACAGGGGATCAAGAGACCCAGTACTTC.

The CDR3 loop is CASQDPPMDEQFF. The DNA for the CDR3 is TGTGCCAGCCAGGACCCCCCCATGGATGAGCAGTTCTTC. This chain uses TRBV7-2 with TRBJ2-1; D not resolved. The CDR3 length is 13 residues. Trimming took 8 bases from V and 8 from J, leaving 16 bases between them. Per germline, CDR1 SGHTA and CDR2 FQGNSA.

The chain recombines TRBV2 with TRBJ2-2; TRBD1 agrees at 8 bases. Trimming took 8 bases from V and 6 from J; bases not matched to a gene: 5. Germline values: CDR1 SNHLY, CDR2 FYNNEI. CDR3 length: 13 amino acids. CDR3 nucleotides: TGTGCCAGCGAAGGACAGGGCCCCGGGGAGCTGTTTTTT. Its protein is CASEGQGPGELFF.